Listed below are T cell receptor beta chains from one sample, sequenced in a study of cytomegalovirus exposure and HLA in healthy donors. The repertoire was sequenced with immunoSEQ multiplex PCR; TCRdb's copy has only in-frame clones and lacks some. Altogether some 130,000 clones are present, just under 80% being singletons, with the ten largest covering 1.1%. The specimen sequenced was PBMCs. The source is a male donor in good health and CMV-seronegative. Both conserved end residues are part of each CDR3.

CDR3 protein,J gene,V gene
CASSPAGPYEQYF,TRBJ2-7,TRBV5-1
CASSAGQDLAKNIQYF,TRBJ2-4,TRBV6-1
CASSLFQAEAFF,TRBJ1-1,TRBV11-2
CATSREMAGATNEQFF,TRBJ2-1,TRBV15
CASSLRGGENTEAFF,TRBJ1-1,TRBV7-2
CAPVEARTGANYGYTF,TRBJ1-2,TRBV27
CASSYFPGGDNEQFF,TRBJ2-1,TRBV27
CASSFPRAVGSGYTF,TRBJ1-2,TRBV7-9
CASRGTGPLRYNEQFF,TRBJ2-1,TRBV2
CASSYGTGENTGELFF,TRBJ2-2,TRBV4-3
CASSLMGQGASEAFF,TRBJ1-1,TRBV7-9
CASSPARGEQFF,TRBJ2-1,TRBV4-1
CASSSGGSSNQPQHF,TRBJ1-5,TRBV6-5
CASSPPDRSPRGELFF,TRBJ2-2,TRBV5-6
CASSSLGATQETQYF,TRBJ2-5,TRBV27
CASSLAGLADYNEQFF,TRBJ2-1,TRBV5-1
CASSQDPGRLEKLFF,TRBJ1-4,TRBV4-3
CASSPGQGRETQYF,TRBJ2-5,TRBV18
CAYTPGTGNTIYF,TRBJ1-3,TRBV30
CASSWGGAAYNEQFF,TRBJ2-1,TRBV5-1
CASRPDMRLGEQFF,TRBJ2-1,TRBV6-5
CASSYSLAGAYEQYF,NA,TRBV6-6
CASTPISGGNTEAFF,TRBJ1-1,TRBV5-1
CASSPRAASAGELFF,TRBJ2-2,TRBV18
CASTLDRGNTEAFF,TRBJ1-1,TRBV6-1
CASSATGGSGNTIYF,TRBJ1-3,TRBV7-2
CASSPREDSPLHF,TRBJ1-6,TRBV11-3
CASSKDLGGGQYNEQFF,TRBJ2-1,TRBV7-7
CASTRTGVDNEQFF,TRBJ2-1,TRBV6-6
CASSHRAGGNTEAFF,TRBJ1-1,TRBV5-8
CASSSYPGQGYEQYF,TRBJ2-7,TRBV6-5
CASSQETPGLYTDTQYF,TRBJ2-3,TRBV4-3
CASSQWGSNSPLHF,TRBJ1-6,TRBV4-3
CARADPRSYNEQFF,TRBJ2-1,TRBV6-8
CASSVHGGGEQYF,TRBJ2-7,TRBV6-1
CASSAGTGKNEQYF,TRBJ2-7,TRBV5-6
CAISQGFRTDTQYF,TRBJ2-3,TRBV10-3
CASSSTLEGRPQHF,TRBJ1-5,TRBV7-2
CASSPRLAGINNEQFF,TRBJ2-1,TRBV11-2
CASTVGGNTGELFF,TRBJ2-2,TRBV6-6
CASSGGQGANQYSPLHF,TRBJ1-6,TRBV19
CATSSPSLAGGSGEQFF,TRBJ2-1,TRBV15
CASSNSLGGVNGYTF,TRBJ1-2,TRBV6-5
CASSSRRGLTDTQYF,TRBJ2-3,TRBV7-9
CASTELGHSVSNQPQHF,TRBJ1-5,TRBV2
CAISESYRNTEAFF,TRBJ1-1,TRBV10-3
CASTMDSYEQYF,NA,TRBV6-6
CASSLVPGVNTEAFF,TRBJ1-1,TRBV5-6
CAVNRDSAYNEQFF,TRBJ2-1,TRBV27
CASTDRVYGYTF,TRBJ1-2,TRBV19